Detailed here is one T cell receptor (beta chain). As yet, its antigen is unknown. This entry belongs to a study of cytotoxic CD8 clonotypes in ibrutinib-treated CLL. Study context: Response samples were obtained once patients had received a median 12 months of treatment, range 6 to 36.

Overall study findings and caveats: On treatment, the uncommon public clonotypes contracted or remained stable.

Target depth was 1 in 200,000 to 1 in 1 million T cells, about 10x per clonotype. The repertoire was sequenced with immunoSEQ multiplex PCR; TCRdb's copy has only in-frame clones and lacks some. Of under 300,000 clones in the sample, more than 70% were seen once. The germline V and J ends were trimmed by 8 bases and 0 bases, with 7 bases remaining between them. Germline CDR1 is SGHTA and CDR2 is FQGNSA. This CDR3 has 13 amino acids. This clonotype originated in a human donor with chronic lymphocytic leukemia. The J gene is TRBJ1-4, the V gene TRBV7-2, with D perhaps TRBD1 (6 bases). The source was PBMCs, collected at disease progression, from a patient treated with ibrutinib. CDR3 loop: CASGTTTNEKLFF. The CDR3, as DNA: TGTGCCAGCGGGACAACAACTAATGAAAAACTGTTTTTT.